This TCR beta chain was identified in a study of blood T cell repertoires in COVID-19. As for the study in general: Both acute and convalescent COVID-19 samples were obtained from the United States, Italy and Spain. T cells, B-cell-depleted T cells, or PBMCs provided the cDNA or gDNA that served as material.

The CDR3 length is 13 residues. Germline lookup yields CDR1 SNHLY and CDR2 FYNNEI. Trimming shortened V by 7 bases and J by 4 bases, and 14 bases separated the two germline ends. Repertoires were generated with immunoSEQ multiplex PCR, while TCRdb's copy carries only in-frame clones and drops some. The top ten clones hold roughly a tenth of a sample with approximately 140,000 clones, over 70% of them seen once. Sequenced input: peripheral blood. The sequence was collected from a man aged 55 to 70 with active or convalescent COVID-19. The genes are TRBV2 and TRBJ2-7; D gene unclear. The CDR3 coding sequence is TGTGCCAGCACTCCAGCCGGGTCTTACGAGCAGTACTTC. This encodes CASTPAGSYEQYF.